These 18 T cell receptor beta chains were sequenced from one sample in a study of cytomegalovirus exposure and HLA in healthy donors. Both 60 Vbeta primers and 13 Jbeta primers went into the PCR. The table came from immunoSEQ multiplex PCR; TCRdb's copy has only in-frame clones and leaves some out. The sample shows about 160,000 clones, around four fifths of them seen only once. Specimen: PBMCs. These receptors were collected from a woman aged 18-29 years in good health and CMV-seronegative.

The V call is TRBV5-8, the J call TRBJ1-2, with D maybe TRBD1 (6 bases). V lost 4 bases, J lost 8 bases, and 18 bases lay in between. This CDR3 has 14 amino acids. Germline assignment: CDR1 SGHTS and CDR2 YDEGEE. CDR3 protein: CASSAQTGLLGYTF. Written as DNA, the CDR3 is TGTGCCAGCAGCGCCCAAACAGGGCTGTTGGGCTACACCTTC.

V usage is TRBV11-2 and J usage is TRBJ1-1, with D maybe TRBD1 (6 bases). The germline gives CDR1 SGHAT, CDR2 FQNNGV. V lost 5 bases, J lost 2 bases, and 18 bases lay in between. CDR3 length: 16 amino acids. CDR3 sequence reads: CASSRITQGYNTEAFF. The CDR3 DNA reads as TGTGCCAGCAGCCGTATAACCCAGGGGTACAACACTGAAGCTTTCTTT.

The chain recombines TRBV6-5 with TRBJ1-3; possible D gene TRBD1, 5 bases. CDR1 and CDR2 (germline): MNHEY, SVGAGI. Trimming cost V 5 bases and J 1 base, with 12 bases left between them. This CDR3 contains 15 residues. The CDR3 sequence is CASSVWGTSGNTIYF. Here the CDR3 DNA reads TGTGCCAGCAGTGTATGGGGGACTTCTGGAAACACCATATATTTT.

The chain joins TRBV30 to TRBJ1-6, with no clear D. Germline CDR1 reads GTSNPN; CDR2 reads SVGIG (reference sequence). Trimming removed 4 bases at V and 10 bases at J, with 14 bases between. This CDR3 has 13 amino acids. The CDR3 coding sequence is TGTGCCTGGACCCCCCCAGTAAACTCACCCCTCCACTTT. This encodes CAWTPPVNSPLHF. The variable domain in full, completed from reference TRBV30 and TRBJ1-6, reads SQTIHQWPATLVQPVGSPLSLECTVEGTSNPNLYWYRQAAGRGLQLLFYSVGIGQISSEVPQNLSASRPQDRQFILSSKKLLLSDSGFYLCAWTPPVNSPLHFGNGTRLTVT.

The V and J genes are TRBV6-5 and TRBJ2-4; 8 bases agree with TRBD1. The CDR3 spans 12 residues. Per germline, CDR1 MNHEY and CDR2 SVGAGI. Trimming at V came to 5 bases and at J to 15 bases, leaving 9 bases not matched to a gene. This chain's CDR3 is CASSNPGQGWYF. In nucleotides, the CDR3 is TGTGCCAGCAGTAACCCAGGACAGGGATGGTACTTC.

The chain uses TRBV10-1 and TRBJ2-3; 12 bases are shared with TRBD2. Looked up from germline, CDR1 is WNHNN and CDR2 is SYGVQD (reference sequence). The CDR3 consists of 16 residues. V lost 3 bases, J lost 3 bases, and 4 bases stayed unmatched. The CDR3 DNA reads as TGCGCCAGCAGTGAACTAGCGGGGGGTCTTACAGATACGCAGTATTTT. Encoded protein: CASSELAGGLTDTQYF.

In nucleotides, the CDR3 is TGTGCCAGCAGCCCTAATAGCTACCATACGCAGTATTTT. Its translation: CASSPNSYHTQYF. The chain uses TRBV7-2 and TRBJ2-3, with D unclear. Trimming removed 5 bases from V and 7 bases from J, with 13 bases in between. The germline V gene encodes CDR1 SGHTA and CDR2 FQGNSA. This CDR3 has 13 residues.

This clone was picked up a small number of times. V is TRBV28 and J is TRBJ1-5, with TRBD1 as a possible D gene (5 bases). Per the germline V gene, CDR1 is MDHEN and CDR2 is SYDVKM. V was cut by 3 bases and J by 0 bases, with 18 bases left in between. The CDR3 loop spans 18 amino acids. This CDR3 is CASSLGGVVGYSNQPQHF. The CDR3, as DNA: TGTGCCAGCAGTTTGGGAGGGGTTGTAGGGTATAGCAATCAGCCCCAGCATTTT.

The genes are TRBV6-5 and TRBJ1-1; 8 bases agree with TRBD1. This CDR3 has 16 residues. Per germline, CDR1 MNHEY and CDR2 SVGAGI. The trim removed 4 bases at V and 0 bases at J, leaving 7 bases unmatched. The CDR3 spells CASSFHRTGLNTEAFF. CDR3 sequence (DNA): TGTGCCAGCAGTTTCCACCGGACAGGGCTGAACACTGAAGCTTTCTTT.

The chain uses TRBV27 and TRBJ1-1, with unresolved D. Germline lookup yields CDR1 MNHEY and CDR2 SMNVEV (reference sequence). The CDR3 has 13 amino acids. The V gene lost 8 bases and the J gene lost 4 bases, with 14 bases spanning the gap. This CDR3 reads CASATSGSTEAFF. The CDR3 bases are TGTGCCAGCGCCACAAGCGGGAGCACTGAAGCTTTCTTT.

This chain links TRBV5-4 with TRBJ2-7, with 7 bases that match TRBD1. Germline values: CDR1 SGHNT, CDR2 YYREEE (reference sequence). CDR3 length: 13 amino acids. V trimming: 4 bases; J trimming: 5 bases; junction bases outside the gene matches: 6. CDR3 sequence reads: CASSTDRPHEQYF. The CDR3 DNA is TGTGCCAGCAGCACGGACAGGCCCCACGAGCAGTACTTC.

The rearrangement uses TRBV7-2 and TRBJ2-1, with 12 nucleotides matching TRBD2. CDR3 length equals 15 residues. V dropped 6 bases and J dropped 7; count of bases not matched to a gene: 7. Germline loops: CDR1 SGHTA, CDR2 FQGNSA. CDR3 in DNA: TGTGCCAGCAGGACTAGCGGGGGCATGTCAAATGAGCAGTTCTTC. Translation: CASRTSGGMSNEQFF.

The chain is built from TRBV6-1 and TRBJ2-7; the match to TRBD1 covers 10 bases. This CDR3 region has 15 residues. Germline trimming cut 5 bases from V and 6 bases from J; bases unmatched to any gene: 10. Germline lookup yields CDR1 MNHNS and CDR2 SASEGT. CDR3 coding DNA: TGTGCCAGCAGTCCCCGGGACAGGGGAATAGGCGAGCAGTACTTC. Translated: CASSPRDRGIGEQYF.

This clone was counted only a few times. The gene calls are TRBV6-5 and TRBJ1-1; D gene ambiguous. V was shortened by 2 bases and J by 4 bases, with 11 bases between the two germline ends. Germline assignment: CDR1 MNHEY and CDR2 SVGAGI. The CDR3 runs 14 residues. The chain's CDR3 is CASSYTGSRTEAFF. In nucleotides, the CDR3 is TGTGCCAGCAGTTACACGGGTAGCCGCACTGAAGCTTTCTTT.

The chain couples TRBV9 to TRBJ2-7, with a tentative D call TRBD2 (7 bases). V was clipped by 2 bases and J by 6 bases, with 15 bases between them. Germline V lookup: CDR1 SGDLS, CDR2 YYNGEE. The CDR3 totals 14 residues. The DNA of the CDR3 is TGTGCCAGCAGCGTTGGGGGGGCCTCCGTCGAGCAGTACTTC. Translation gives CASSVGGASVEQYF.

The V call is TRBV19, the J call TRBJ2-5, with 10 bases identical to TRBD2. The CDR3 extends over 16 amino acids. V lost 2 bases and J lost 1; bases outside the gene matches: 4. In germline, CDR1 is LNHDA, CDR2 SQIVND (reference sequence). CDR3 loop: CASSILSGGAQETQYF. The CDR3 nucleotides are TGTGCCAGTAGTATACTCAGCGGGGGGGCCCAAGAGACCCAGTACTTC.

The chain combines TRBV5-1 with TRBJ2-7, with 8 nucleotides matching TRBD2. The CDR3 covers 17 residues. Germline loops: CDR1 SGHRS, CDR2 YFSETQ. V lost 4 bases to trimming and J lost 4 bases; unmatched junction nucleotides: 16. The CDR3 is CASSKIAPGGGWYEQYF. CDR3 nucleotides: TGCGCCAGCAGCAAAATTGCCCCGGGGGGGGGTTGGTACGAGCAGTACTTC.

This clone was recorded once. The chain couples TRBV28 to TRBJ1-1; D is perhaps TRBD1 (6 bases). Per the germline V gene, CDR1 is MDHEN and CDR2 is SYDVKM. V shed 8 bases and J shed 6 bases, with 25 bases lying between them. This CDR3 has 16 amino acids. The CDR3 loop reads CASPPSGGRGVPEAFF. CDR3 DNA: TGTGCCAGCCCTCCATCTGGGGGGAGGGGGGTCCCTGAAGCTTTCTTT.